This TCR beta chain was sequenced during a study of OX40 agonist ivuxolimab in advanced cancers. Study summary: At doses from 0.01 to 10 mg/kg, patients were given intravenous ivuxolimab every 2 weeks. The study reported partial responses in three patients: one hepatocellular carcinoma, two cutaneous melanoma. General observations from the study: Averaged across samples, CD8+ T cells carried more expanded clones than CD4+ did. Low levels of normalized T-cell clonal expansion also appeared in some nonresponders.

In its sample, this clone was seen a few times. The antigen is not known. The protocol was immunoSEQ multiplex PCR, while the TCRdb copy is restricted to in-frame clones and leaves out a portion. The table shows more than 1,000 clones, with approximately 76% occurring only once. There are 14 residues in the CDR3. V was shortened by 4 bases and J by 5 bases, with 14 bases between the two germline ends. The germline V gene encodes CDR1 WSHSY and CDR2 SAAADI. This TCR came from an adult with an advanced solid tumor such as melanoma, head and neck, liver or kidney cancer. Collection of the sample occurred in a trial of the OX40 agonist ivuxolimab. The chain uses TRBV10-2 and TRBJ1-1, with a possible D match to TRBD1 (5 bases). The DNA for the CDR3 is TGCGCCAGCAGTGGTGGGGCCTACGGGACTGAAGCTTTCTTT. Translating gives CASSGGAYGTEAFF.